Presented here are 21 T cell receptor beta chains from one specimen sequenced in a study of spatial heterogeneity in lung cancer (dated by TCRdb to between 2018 and 2020). The library was produced with 5' RACE. Sequenced on a NextSeq 500. Using fastp at Q25 and MiXCR, TCRdb reprocessed the public reads and kept productive beta chains. Identical CDR3 proteins give one entry, which carries the most common genes and DNA. The sample contains some 47,000 distinct CDR3 sequences, about 7.6% of them found a single time. The ten largest clones capture around an eighth of the sample. The time point label, as the study defines it: sample taken at primary tumor resection. TCR sequencing used whole RNA extracted from tumor and nontumor lung tissue, or from cryopreserved PBMC samples, without cell sorting. Sequencing used PBMCs, obtained at surgery. These receptors were collected from a female donor with early-stage non-small cell lung cancer.

This clonotype was counted between two and nine times. This sequence joins TRBV4-2 and TRBJ2-3, with 8 bases aligning to TRBD1. Germline V gene lookup returns CDR1 LGHNA and CDR2 YNFKEQ. J lost 1 base, V lost 4 bases, and 7 bases had no gene match. The CDR3 consists of 16 residues. In DNA, the CDR3 is TGTGCCAGCAGCCCCCTCCAGGGGGCTGGCACAGATACGCAGTATTTT. It yields the protein CASSPLQGAGTDTQYF.

This clonotype was counted between two and nine times. This chain uses TRBV6-5 with TRBJ2-6; 9 bases fit TRBD1. Germline lookup yields CDR1 MNHEY and CDR2 SVGAGI. The length of the CDR3 is 18 residues. The V and J ends lost 7 bases and 0 bases, in that order; junction bases with no gene match: 10. This CDR3 reads CASTIKQGAPSGANVLTF. The CDR3 DNA reads TGTGCCAGCACTATCAAACAGGGGGCTCCCTCTGGGGCCAACGTCCTGACTTTC.

This clonotype is labeled medium-sized. This chain links TRBV10-2 with TRBJ1-1; D is uncertain. The CDR3 has 13 amino acids. In germline, CDR1 is WSHSY, CDR2 SAAADI. With 5 bases removed from V and 0 bases from J, the gap between germline ends came to 7 bases. CDR3 protein: CASSNNMNTEAFF. DNA for the CDR3: TGCGCCAGCAGTAATAATATGAACACTGAAGCTTTCTTT.

There are many counts of this clonotype. V usage is TRBV6-6 and J usage is TRBJ1-3; D not certain. This CDR3 spans 11 amino acids. The V end was cut by 6 bases, the J end by 3 bases, with 3 bases between. Germline assignment: CDR1 MNHNY and CDR2 SVGAGI (reference sequence). DNA of the CDR3: TGTGCCAGCAGGGATGGAAACACCATATATTTT. Residues: CASRDGNTIYF.

This clonotype was seen at least ten times. The genes are TRBV11-2 and TRBJ2-5; D may be TRBD1 or TRBD2 (5 bases each). The V gene lost 4 bases and the J gene lost 5 bases, with 20 bases spanning the gap. This CDR3 has 16 residues. The germline V gene has CDR1 SGHAT and CDR2 FQNNGV. CDR3 nucleotide sequence: TGTGCCAGCAGCTATATACGGGACGCGGGCGGGGAGACCCAGTACTTC. Its translation: CASSYIRDAGGETQYF.

This clonotype was seen only a few times. The junction and the germline gene differ at one end; a read error may be behind it. The chain's CDR3 is CASSLGLERNLYF. The CDR3 DNA is TGTGCCAGCAGCTTAGGACTAGAGAGGAACCTCTACTTC. This chain links TRBV7-2 with TRBJ1-2; no firm D call. The CDR3 extends over 13 amino acids. Germline CDR1 SGHTA, CDR2 FQGNSA.

This clonotype has ten or more counts. This chain joins TRBV12-5 and TRBJ2-1; D call uncertain. Germline assignment: CDR1 LGHNT and CDR2 FRNRAP. The CDR3 contains 13 residues. The V gene lost 2 bases and the J gene lost 6 bases, with 8 bases spanning the gap. As DNA, the CDR3 is TGTGCTAGTGGTTTGACGTTCTCCAATGAGCAGTTCTTC. This gives the protein CASGLTFSNEQFF.

The sample holds many counts of this clonotype. The chain recombines TRBV7-9 with TRBJ2-1; 9 bases are a match to TRBD2. J lost 10 bases, V lost 0 bases, and 7 bases had no gene match. The CDR3 contains 15 residues. The germline V gene has CDR1 SEHNR and CDR2 FQNEAQ (reference sequence). The CDR3 is CASSLARSSGVEQFF. As DNA, the CDR3 is TGTGCCAGCAGCTTAGCGCGTTCTAGCGGGGTAGAGCAGTTCTTC.

This clonotype was seen more than once but under ten times. This chain connects TRBV12-3 or TRBV12-4 to TRBJ2-5; 11 bases align to TRBD1. J was trimmed by 4 bases and V by 5 bases; bases with no gene match: 3. The CDR3 sequence is 14 residues long. DNA for the CDR3: TGTGCCAGCAGTAGGGACAGGGGGGGAGAGACCCAGTACTTC. This sequence encodes CASSRDRGGETQYF.

The sample holds many counts of this clonotype. The V call is TRBV7-2, the J call TRBJ2-5, with D perhaps matching TRBD1 or TRBD2 (5 bases each). This CDR3 region has 13 residues. Trimming took off 3 bases at V and 4 bases at J, with 9 bases between the two ends. CDR1 SGHTA and CDR2 FQGNSA come from the germline V gene. In DNA form, the CDR3 reads TGTGCCAGCAGCTTGGGGGTGGGAGAGACCCAGTACTTC. Its translation: CASSLGVGETQYF.

In this sample, this clonotype turned up many times. The chain joins TRBV19 to TRBJ1-5, with TRBD1 matching over 11 bases. The ends lost 10 bases at V and 6 bases at J; junction bases unmatched: 2. Germline V gene sequence: CDR1 LNHDA, CDR2 SQIVND (reference sequence). The CDR3 loop spans 12 amino acids. For the CDR3, the DNA is TGTGCCACGGGACAGGGGGTTCAGCCCCAGCATTTT. Encoded protein: CATGQGVQPQHF.

V usage is TRBV7-9 and J usage is TRBJ1-6, with D perhaps matching TRBD1 (6 bases). Between the trimmed V and J ends, which lost 5 bases and 10 bases, there was a span of 12 bases. CDR3 length equals 13 residues. CDR1 SEHNR and CDR2 FQNEAQ come from the germline V gene (reference sequence). The CDR3 nucleotides are TGTGCCAGCAGCCAGGGGACCGACTCACCCCTCCACTTT. This gives the protein CASSQGTDSPLHF.

This clonotype has at least ten counts. The V gene is TRBV6-2 or TRBV6-3, the J gene TRBJ1-1; 7 nucleotides match TRBD1. With 3 bases clipped from V and 1 base from J, the junction kept 5 bases outside the gene matches. This CDR3 is 15 amino acids long. Looked up from germline, CDR1 is MNHEY and CDR2 is SVGEGT. The CDR3 DNA sequence: TGTGCCAGCAGTTATTGGGGACAGCAGAACACTGAAGCTTTCTTT. Amino acids: CASSYWGQQNTEAFF.

The chain employs TRBV7-2 and TRBJ2-5, with 10 bases identical to TRBD2. The CDR3 is 21 residues long. CDR1 is SGHTA, CDR2 FQGNSA, per germline. The trim removed 1 base at V and 4 bases at J, leaving 21 bases unmatched. The CDR3 DNA reads TGTGCCAGCAGCTTAGAAAGCGGGGGGGCCCGGTGGAGACAAACAGGAGAGACCCAGTACTTC. Its protein is CASSLESGGARWRQTGETQYF.

J is TRBJ1-1 and V is TRBV29-1; D might be TRBD1 (6 bases). The germline CDR1 and CDR2 sequences are SQVTM and ANQGSEA. The CDR3 spans 12 residues. V dropped 7 bases and J dropped 5 bases, with 14 bases sitting between them. The CDR3 DNA sequence: TGCAGCGCCGTCCAAACAGGGACTGAAGCTTTCTTT. This translates into CSAVQTGTEAFF.

This clonotype has ten or more counts. The V and J genes are TRBV29-1 and TRBJ2-5; 7 nucleotides line up with TRBD2. Losses at the gene ends were 5 bases for V and 0 bases for J; bases not matched to a gene: 3. CDR3 length: 13 amino acids. Germline V gene sequence: CDR1 SQVTM, CDR2 ANQGSEA. The CDR3 DNA follows: TGCAGCGTTCCAGCGGGGAACCAAGAGACCCAGTACTTC. It yields the protein CSVPAGNQETQYF.

This clonotype was detected many times. V is TRBV4-2 and J is TRBJ2-1; D is ambiguous. This CDR3 contains 18 residues. V was shortened by 0 bases and J by 0 bases, with 15 bases between the two germline ends. CDR1 and CDR2 from the germline V gene are LGHNA and YNFKEQ. CDR3: CASSQDRLGATSYNEQFF. As DNA, the CDR3 is TGTGCCAGCAGCCAAGATAGGCTAGGCGCTACCTCCTACAATGAGCAGTTCTTC.

This clonotype came up a few times. This chain connects TRBV30 to TRBJ2-3, with 7 bases fitting TRBD1. The CDR3 loop spans 14 amino acids. Germline assignment: CDR1 GTSNPN and CDR2 SVGIG (reference sequence). The V segment lost 5 bases and the J segment 8 bases; nucleotides outside the gene matches: 13. The CDR3 here is CAWAIRQGRSTQYF. DNA of the CDR3: TGTGCCTGGGCCATTAGACAGGGACGATCTACGCAGTATTTT.

Ten or more counts support this clonotype. The chain joins TRBV20-1 to TRBJ2-7; D is unresolved. CDR1 DFQATT and CDR2 SNEGSKA come from the germline V gene (reference sequence). This CDR3 has 13 amino acids. CDR3 in amino acids: CSMPSQFSYEQYF. In DNA, the CDR3 is TGCAGCATGCCGTCCCAATTCTCCTACGAGCAGTACTTC.

The chain uses TRBV21-1 and TRBJ1-1. TRBV21-1 is a recognized pseudogene. This CDR3 comprises 16 residues. CDR3 sequence (DNA): TGTGCCAGCAGCAAAAGGGTAGCGGGGGTTGACACTGAAGCTTTCTTT. This encodes CASSKRVAGVDTEAFF.

This clonotype came up many times. The rearrangement joins TRBV9 to TRBJ2-2; 8 bases fit TRBD2. The CDR3 totals 16 residues. Germline trimming cut 0 bases from V and 7 bases from J; bases unmatched to any gene: 8. Germline V gene data show CDR1 as SGDLS and CDR2 as YYNGEE. The CDR3, as DNA: TGTGCCAGCAGCGTAGCTTTGCTAGCGGGCCTCGGGGAGCTGTTTTTT. Its protein product is CASSVALLAGLGELFF.